This T cell receptor beta chain was identified during a study of radiation and T cells in renal cell carcinoma. Points from the study as a whole: Baseline intratumoral clonotype presence is unknown without pretreatment biopsies. In blood, top tumor clones expanded by 2 weeks, shrinking by 4.

The repertoire was sequenced with immunoSEQ multiplex PCR; TCRdb's copy has only in-frame clones and lacks some. This sample has 87,000 or so clones, with about 88% found just once. Stated time point: baseline pretreatment blood. Documented treatment: 15 Gy SBRT to primary tumor, nephrectomy 4 weeks later. Serial blood draws occurred at baseline and 2 and 4 weeks post-SBRT. Remarks on this clone: As yet, its antigen is unknown.

Trimming stripped 0 bases from V and 1 base from J, with 10 bases between. Germline V gene lookup returns CDR1 SNHLY and CDR2 FYNNEI. There are 16 residues in the CDR3. Sample: blood, taken from a patient whose treatment included radiotherapy and nephrectomy. The sequence came from a man in his fifties with renal cell carcinoma. V and J are TRBV2 and TRBJ1-5, with D maybe TRBD1 (5 bases). CDR3 in amino acids: CASSEARGASNQPQHF. DNA for the CDR3: TGTGCCAGCAGTGAAGCAAGGGGCGCGAGCAATCAGCCCCAGCATTTT. The full variable domain, completed using reference TRBV2 and TRBJ1-5, is EPEVTQTPSHQVTQMGQEVILRCVPISNHLYFYWYRQILGQKVEFLVSFYNNEISEKSEIFDDQFSVERPDGSNFTLKIRSTKLEDSAMYFCASSEARGASNQPQHFGDGTRLSIL.